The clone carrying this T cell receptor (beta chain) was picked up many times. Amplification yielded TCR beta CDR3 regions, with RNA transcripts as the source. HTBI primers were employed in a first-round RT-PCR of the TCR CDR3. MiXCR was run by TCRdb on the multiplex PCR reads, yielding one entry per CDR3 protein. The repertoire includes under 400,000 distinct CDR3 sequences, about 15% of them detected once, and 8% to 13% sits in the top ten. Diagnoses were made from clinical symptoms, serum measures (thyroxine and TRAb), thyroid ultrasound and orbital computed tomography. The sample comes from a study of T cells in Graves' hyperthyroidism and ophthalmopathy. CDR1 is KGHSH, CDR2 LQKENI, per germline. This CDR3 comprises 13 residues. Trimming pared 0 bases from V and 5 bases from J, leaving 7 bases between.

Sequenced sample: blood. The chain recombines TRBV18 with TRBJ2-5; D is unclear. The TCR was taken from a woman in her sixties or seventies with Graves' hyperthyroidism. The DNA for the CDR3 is TGTGCCAGCTCACCACCCACTCAGGAGACCCAGTACTTC. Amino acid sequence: CASSPPTQETQYF.